Listed below are T cell receptor beta chains from one sample, sequenced in a study of CD8+ T cells in alopecia areata. Some clones are missing from TCRdb's copy, which holds only in-frame ones; the method was immunoSEQ multiplex PCR. This sample has over 150,000 clones, with more than 55% found just once. The sequencing input was CD8+ T cells sorted from blood. These receptor sequences come from a human donor in good health. Each CDR3 is given with its conserved first and last residue. D genes are given only for firm matches. Size is omitted from some rows. Given values are once, few, many or a class for expanded clones.

cdr3_nt cdr3_aa j_call v_call clone_size d_call
TGTGCCAGCAGCGGGGACAGGGTCCCTAATGAAAAACTGTTTTTT CASSGDRVPNEKLFF TRBJ1-4 TRBV7-9 many TRBD1
TGTGCCAGCAGCCCCCGGGACAGGGGGAGGATGAACTATGGCTACACCTTC CASSPRDRGRMNYGYTF TRBJ1-2 TRBV5-6 - TRBD1
TGTGCCAGCAGCTTGGTACCAGGGCAGAGGAACACTGAAGCTTTCTTT CASSLVPGQRNTEAFF TRBJ1-1 TRBV5-6 few -
TGCAGCGTCGAACGCGTGACGGGGGGTAGCACAGATACGCAGTATTTT CSVERVTGGSTDTQYF TRBJ2-3 TRBV29-1 - TRBD2
TGTGCCAGCAGCCCGGGTGGCTACGAGCAGTACTTC CASSPGGYEQYF TRBJ2-7 TRBV5-6 - -
TGTGCCAGCACCCCGGGAGCCGGAGATTCACCCCTCCACTTT CASTPGAGDSPLHF TRBJ1-6 TRBV27 - -
TGCGCCAGCAGCCCACCTTCGGGACAGAGCTACAATGAGCAGTTCTTC CASSPPSGQSYNEQFF TRBJ2-1 TRBV4-1 - TRBD1
TGTGCCAGCAGCTCACCTAGCGGGGGGGCCGATGAGCAGTTCTTC CASSSPSGGADEQFF TRBJ2-1 TRBV7-2 - TRBD2
TGTGCCAGCAGTTACCCCTCTGGGAACACTGAAGCTTTCTTT CASSYPSGNTEAFF TRBJ1-1 TRBV6-6 - -
TGTGCCAGCAGCCCGGGGACAGGGAGGAATTCACCCCTCCACTTT CASSPGTGRNSPLHF TRBJ1-6 TRBV7-2 - TRBD1
TGTGCCAGCAGCTTAGGTGCAGGTGACCAAGAGACCCAGTACTTC CASSLGAGDQETQYF TRBJ2-5 TRBV11-1 few -
TGTGCCAGCAGCTTAGGCTCCGACAAGTCTCTCTACGAGCAGTACTTC CASSLGSDKSLYEQYF TRBJ2-7 TRBV7-7 - -
TGTGCCAGCAGCTTAGGCCTGGAGAAATTCAAGCCCCAGCATTTT CASSLGLEKFKPQHF TRBJ1-5 TRBV7-8 - -
TGTGCCAGCAGCTCAAGCAATGAGCAGTTCTTC CASSSSNEQFF TRBJ2-1 TRBV6-5 - -
TGCGCCAGCAGCTTGCCGGACAGCGCCTACGAGCAGTACTTC CASSLPDSAYEQYF TRBJ2-7 TRBV5-1 - -
TGTGCCAGCAGCCCTGCGGGCTTTCCAGAGACCCAGTACTTC CASSPAGFPETQYF TRBJ2-5 TRBV7-3 - -
TGCGCCAGCAGCCATGGACAGGGTACCGGGGAGCTGTTTTTT CASSHGQGTGELFF TRBJ2-2 TRBV4-1 - TRBD1
TGTGCCAGCAGCCTTACTGCGGACTACGAGCAGTACTTC CASSLTADYEQYF TRBJ2-7 TRBV7-9 few -
TGTGCCAGCAGTTCTGGGGGGCGCCGAGAGACCCAGTACTTC CASSSGGRRETQYF TRBJ2-5 TRBV28 - -
TGTGCCAGCCAGCAGGGGGGTCCCCTACGGGAGCAGTACTTC CASQQGGPLREQYF TRBJ2-7 TRBV25-1 few -
TGCGCCAGCAGCTCGCGGCCCGGCGGTGAGCAGTTCTTC CASSSRPGGEQFF TRBJ2-1 TRBV4-1 - -
TGTGCCAGCAGCTTCAAGGGCTTTGAAACCGGGACAGTCTATGGCTACACCTTC CASSFKGFETGTVYGYTF TRBJ1-2 TRBV7-8 - TRBD1
TGTGCCAGCAGCTCGACATACAGCTATGAGACCCAGTACTTC CASSSTYSYETQYF TRBJ2-5 TRBV5-6 - -
TGCAGCGTTGAAGAAGGCAGGGTGGGAGAGCAGTACTTC CSVEEGRVGEQYF TRBJ2-7 TRBV29-1 - -
TGTGCCAGCAGTTTACCCGGACAGGGGAAGAACACCGGGGAGCTGTTTTTT CASSLPGQGKNTGELFF TRBJ2-2 TRBV28 few TRBD1
TGTGCCAGCAGTGAGCCGACGGCTAAGGGCACTGAAGCTTTCTTT CASSEPTAKGTEAFF TRBJ1-1 TRBV25-1 - -
TGTGCCAGTACCCTCGCAGGGGTTGAAGCTTTCTTT CASTLAGVEAFF TRBJ1-1 TRBV19 many -
TGCAGCGTTCCCATGATGAACACTGAAGCTTTCTTT CSVPMMNTEAFF TRBJ1-1 TRBV29-1 few -
TGTGCCAGCAGTTTCAGGGGGACTAATGAAAAACTGTTTTTT CASSFRGTNEKLFF TRBJ1-4 TRBV27 - TRBD1
TGCAGCGTTGAAGATGAAGCCGGGGAGCTGTTTTTT CSVEDEAGELFF TRBJ2-2 TRBV29-1 few -
TGCGCCAGCAGCTTTATCATCGGCGGGGAGCTGTTTTTT CASSFIIGGELFF TRBJ2-2 TRBV5-1 - -
TGTGCCAGCAGCTTAACCTACCACTATGGCTACACCTTC CASSLTYHYGYTF TRBJ1-2 TRBV13 - -